The 12 T cell receptor beta chains below come from one sample, sequenced in a study of regulatory T cells in long-lasting Graves disease. Arm-PCR of CDR3 regions and iRepertoire HTBI primers were the basis on which TCR beta libraries were built. TCRdb redid the calling of the multiplex PCR reads with MiXCR, one entry per CDR3 protein. Of about half a million distinct CDR3 sequences listed, more than 10% were seen once; the top ten hold about 8.3%. The time point is: newly diagnosed GD, antithyroid drugs for less than 3 months. There was RNA extracted from PBMCs, and the TCR library was made from it. These data also featured in a second study, about T cells in Graves' hyperthyroidism and ophthalmopathy.

The sequenced sample was peripheral blood mononuclear cells (PBMCs), obtained at new diagnosis, from a patient treated with antithyroid drugs. These TCRs come from a woman aged 30 to 39 with Graves disease.

There are a few counts of this clonotype. The CDR3 loop is CASGTSGTDTQYF. CDR3 bases: TGTGCCAGCGGGACTAGCGGCACAGATACGCAGTATTTT. This chain joins TRBV5-6 and TRBJ2-3, with TRBD2 matching 10 bases. This CDR3 has 13 amino acids. The germline gives CDR1 SGHDT, CDR2 YYEEEE. J was trimmed by 1 base and V by 7 bases; bases with no gene match: 0.

This sequence joins TRBV7-9 and TRBJ2-3, with D possibly TRBD1 on 7 matching bases. With 5 bases removed from V and 0 bases from J, the gap between germline ends came to 18 bases. The CDR3 is 17 residues long. Germline CDR1 SEHNR, CDR2 FQNEAQ (reference sequence). CDR3 protein: CASSHRPQGGSTDTQYF. The CDR3 DNA is TGTGCCAGCAGCCACCGACCCCAGGGGGGAAGCACAGATACGCAGTATTTT.

This clonotype has ten or more counts. This chain links TRBV9 with TRBJ2-1, with 9 bases identical to TRBD2. Trimming cost V 2 bases and J 0 bases; bases outside gene matches: 3. The CDR3 runs 16 residues. Germline lookup yields CDR1 SGDLS and CDR2 YYNGEE. CDR3 residues: CASSVSGGSSYNEQFF. The CDR3 DNA sequence: TGTGCCAGCAGCGTGAGCGGGGGGAGCTCCTACAATGAGCAGTTCTTC.

This chain uses TRBV7-9 with TRBJ2-7, with TRBD1 identical over 7 bases. V lost 3 bases to trimming and J lost 6 bases; unmatched junction nucleotides: 8. Germline loops: CDR1 SEHNR, CDR2 FQNEAQ (reference sequence). The CDR3 is 14 amino acids. The CDR3 here is CASSFQGDSREQYF. The CDR3 bases are TGTGCCAGCAGCTTTCAGGGGGATAGCCGCGAGCAGTACTTC.

In its sample, this clonotype was seen a few times. The chain joins TRBV3-1 to TRBJ2-1; 8 bases line up with TRBD2. The CDR3 contains 15 residues. The ends lost 5 bases at V and 7 bases at J; junction bases unmatched: 10. Germline CDR1 is LGHDT and CDR2 is YNNKEL (reference sequence). CDR3 bases: TGTGCCAGCAGCTTTAGCGGGGCCACGAGGAATGAGCAGTTCTTC. It codes for CASSFSGATRNEQFF.

The table lists this clonotype with a few counts. The chain couples TRBV6-5 to TRBJ2-3; 8 nucleotides align to TRBD2. V lost 0 bases to trimming and J lost 1 base; unmatched junction nucleotides: 0. The germline gives CDR1 MNHEY, CDR2 SVGAGI. The CDR3 runs to 15 residues. DNA for the CDR3: TGTGCCAGCAGTTACTCAGCGGGGGGCACAGATACGCAGTATTTT. Protein sequence: CASSYSAGGTDTQYF.

At least ten counts were recorded for this clonotype. The rearrangement joins TRBV29-1 to TRBJ2-7, with TRBD1 identical over 7 bases. The trim removed 6 bases at V and 6 bases at J, leaving 8 bases unmatched. The CDR3 is 12 residues long. The germline V gene has CDR1 SQVTM and CDR2 ANQGSEA. CDR3 DNA: TGCAGCGTCAAAACAGGGGCTCGCGAGCAGTACTTC. Its translation: CSVKTGAREQYF.

This clonotype was counted between two and nine times. The chain carries TRBV5-1 and TRBJ1-1; TRBD1 matches at 9 bases. The CDR3 is 15 residues long. Losses at the gene ends were 1 base for V and 5 bases for J; bases not matched to a gene: 6. Germline loops: CDR1 SGHRS, CDR2 YFSETQ. The CDR3 DNA follows: TGCGCCAGCAGCTTGACAGGGGGCATTGTTACTGAAGCTTTCTTT. Translation gives CASSLTGGIVTEAFF. The full variable domain, in which reference TRBV5-1 and TRBJ1-1 provide the parts outside the CDR3, is KAGVTQTPRYLIKTRGQQVTLSCSPISGHRSVSWYQQTPGQGLQFLFEYFSETQRNKGNFPGRFSGRQFSNSRSEMNVSTLELGDSALYLCASSLTGGIVTEAFFGQGTRLTVV.

Points on this clonotype: The junction differs from germline at one of its ends, possibly a read error. V is TRBV7-2 and J is TRBJ2-7; tentatively, D is TRBD2 (6 bases). This CDR3 contains 13 residues. CDR1 is SGHTA and CDR2 is FQGNSA in the germline V gene. The CDR3 sequence: CASSFREFYEQHF. The CDR3 DNA sequence: TGTGCCAGCAGCTTTCGGGAGTTCTACGAGCAGCACTTC.

This clonotype was seen ten or more times. The chain has TRBV11-2 and TRBJ1-4; the D gene is possibly TRBD1 (6 bases). V was cut by 5 bases and J by 8 bases, with 12 bases left in between. This CDR3 has 13 residues. Germline CDR1 is SGHAT and CDR2 is FQNNGV. CDR3 amino acids: CASSLRGNEKLFF. The CDR3 nucleotides are TGTGCCAGCAGCCTCAGGGGAAACGAAAAACTGTTTTTT.

The genes are TRBV10-3 and TRBJ2-1, with D perhaps given as TRBD1 or TRBD2 (5 bases each). Germline V gene data show CDR1 as ENHRY and CDR2 as SYGVKD. The length of the CDR3 is 13 residues. The V end was cut by 10 bases, the J end by 5 bases, with 15 bases between. The CDR3 sequence: CATATGTNNEQFF. The CDR3 coding sequence is TGTGCCACCGCAACCGGGACCAACAATGAGCAGTTCTTC.

This clonotype was counted many times. The V call is TRBV2, the J call TRBJ2-3, with D hard to call. Trimming took off 4 bases at V and 0 bases at J, with 8 bases between the two ends. CDR1 is SNHLY, CDR2 FYNNEI, per germline. There are 14 residues in the CDR3. The CDR3 bases are TGTGCCAGCAGTGGGCCACCTAGCACAGATACGCAGTATTTT. This encodes CASSGPPSTDTQYF.